The next 21 T cell receptor beta chains were all read from a single sample in a study of shared clonotypes between healthy human individuals. Cells designated naive CD8 were CD45RO-negative and were positively selected for CCR7, with terminally differentiated effector memory CD45RA+ cells excluded. The table came from immunoSEQ multiplex PCR; TCRdb's copy has only in-frame clones and leaves some out. Of about 1.9 million clones in the sample, roughly 93% are singletons; the top ten hold under 2%. Sample: naive CD8+ T cells from PBMCs. These receptors were taken from a man in his late teens or twenties in good health. Some clones in this sample may be carry-over from other donors' samples.

The V and J genes are TRBV5-1 and TRBJ2-7; 7 bases fit TRBD1. The CDR3 is made up of 16 amino acids. Trimming at V came to 3 bases and at J to 5 bases, leaving 14 bases not matched to a gene. In germline, CDR1 is SGHRS, CDR2 YFSETQ. Here the CDR3 reads CASSSLPPTGFNEQYF. In DNA form, the CDR3 reads TGCGCCAGCAGCTCTCTTCCCCCGACAGGGTTCAACGAGCAGTACTTC.

The chain couples TRBV19 to TRBJ1-5; TRBD1 agrees at 11 bases. CDR1 and CDR2 from the germline V gene are LNHDA and SQIVND (reference sequence). The trim removed 5 bases at V and 6 bases at J, leaving 3 bases unmatched. This CDR3 spans 14 amino acids. The CDR3 nucleotides are TGTGCCAGTAGTGTGGACAGGGGGCTTCAGCCCCAGCATTTT. Translation: CASSVDRGLQPQHF.

V is TRBV15 and J is TRBJ2-7; D unresolved. The V end lost 5 bases, the J end lost 2 bases, and 13 bases lay between the germline ends. The CDR3 has 14 residues. Per the germline V gene, CDR1 is LNHNV and CDR2 is YYDKDF (reference sequence). The CDR3: CATSDMALTYEQYF. CDR3 coding DNA: TGTGCCACCAGCGATATGGCCCTTACCTACGAGCAGTACTTC.

A remark on this clone: The same CDR3 arises from other DNA sequences in this sample as well. The rearrangement uses TRBV11-2 and TRBJ2-7; D gene ambiguous. Per germline, CDR1 SGHAT and CDR2 FQNNGV. The V and J ends lost 7 bases and 0 bases respectively, with 4 bases between them. This CDR3 contains 11 residues. The CDR3 loop is CASTGSYEQYF. The DNA of the CDR3 is TGTGCCAGCACCGGCTCCTACGAGCAGTACTTC.

This chain joins TRBV7-8 and TRBJ2-1; D is uncertain. Trimming took off 1 base at V and 2 bases at J, with 21 bases between the two ends. The CDR3 length is 19 residues. The germline V gene has CDR1 SGHVS and CDR2 FQNEAQ. CDR3 loop: CASSLGARRTELPYNEQFF. Written as DNA, the CDR3 is TGTGCCAGCAGCTTAGGTGCTAGGCGGACCGAGCTCCCCTACAATGAGCAGTTCTTC.

The chain couples TRBV7-9 to TRBJ2-2; D might be TRBD2 (6 bases). This CDR3 contains 14 residues. Trimming took 2 bases from V and 10 from J, leaving 14 bases between them. Germline CDR1 SEHNR, CDR2 FQNEAQ (reference sequence). In DNA form, the CDR3 reads TGTGCCAGCAGCTTAAGGGAGGAACCGGAGGAGCTGTTTTTT. It specifies CASSLREEPEELFF.

The V and J genes are TRBV4-3 and TRBJ1-3; D gene uncertain. V lost 0 bases and J 0 bases, leaving 12 bases between the germline ends. CDR1 is LGHNA, CDR2 YSLEER, per germline. The CDR3 is 17 amino acids. The CDR3, as DNA: TGCGCCAGCAGCCAAGAACCAGGCCGCAACTCTGGAAACACCATATATTTT. It is translated as CASSQEPGRNSGNTIYF.

The table lists this clone with a few counts. The chain uses TRBV7-9 and TRBJ1-5; no definite D call. The CDR3 runs 14 residues. Germline lookup yields CDR1 SEHNR and CDR2 FQNEAQ (reference sequence). Trimming pared 1 base from V and 7 bases from J, leaving 11 bases between. CDR3 protein: CASSLGPAGQPQHF. CDR3 nucleotide sequence: TGTGCCAGCAGCTTAGGCCCGGCGGGGCAGCCCCAGCATTTT.

CDR3 amino acids: CASRTPRGAGTQYF. The CDR3 DNA is TGTGCCAGCAGGACTCCCCGCGGGGCTGGGACCCAGTACTTC. This chain joins TRBV2 and TRBJ2-5; D is perhaps TRBD2 (6 bases). This CDR3 has 14 residues. Trimming shortened V by 6 bases and J by 7 bases, and 18 bases separated the two germline ends. The germline CDR1 and CDR2 sequences are SNHLY and FYNNEI.

The V and J genes are TRBV23-1 and TRBJ2-2; tentatively, D is TRBD1 (5 bases). TRBV23-1 is flagged as an ORF with uncertain function. The V and J ends lost 7 bases and 2 bases respectively, with 17 bases between them. CDR3 length: 16 amino acids. The CDR3 sequence is CASTQDSTTNTGELFF. The CDR3 bases are TGCGCCAGCACCCAAGACAGCACAACAAACACCGGGGAGCTGTTTTTT.

This chain joins TRBV11-3 and TRBJ1-2; D might be TRBD1 (5 bases). The CDR3 is 13 residues long. In germline, CDR1 is SGHNT, CDR2 YENEEA. Trimming removed 0 bases at V and 14 bases at J, with 16 bases between. The DNA for the CDR3 is TGTGCCAGCAGCTTAGATAGGACACAGAAGTTAACCTTC. As protein: CASSLDRTQKLTF.

The CDR3: CASSKGWGTEAFF. DNA for the CDR3: TGTGCCAGTTCTAAGGGATGGGGAACTGAAGCTTTCTTT. This sequence joins TRBV19 and TRBJ1-1; D is unclear. Looked up from germline, CDR1 is LNHDA and CDR2 is SQIVND (reference sequence). The CDR3 runs 13 residues. V lost 8 bases to trimming and J lost 5 bases, with 15 bases between them.

This chain links TRBV4-2 with TRBJ2-1, with unresolved D. The germline V and J ends were trimmed by 0 bases and 8 bases, with 5 bases remaining between them. The CDR3 is 12 amino acids. CDR1 and CDR2 (germline): LGHNA, YNFKEQ. The CDR3 loop is CASSQDRDEQFF. The CDR3 DNA is TGTGCCAGCAGCCAAGATCGGGATGAGCAGTTCTTC.

This clone was seen a few times. The chain recombines TRBV6-1 with TRBJ1-1; D unclear. The CDR3 is 12 amino acids. Trimming pared 7 bases from V and 3 bases from J, leaving 9 bases between. Germline values: CDR1 MNHNS, CDR2 SASEGT. As DNA, the CDR3 is TGTGCCAGCACGGCGGGGTACACTGAAGCTTTCTTT. Translation gives CASTAGYTEAFF.

The V gene is TRBV27, the J gene TRBJ2-5; unclear D gene. Germline values: CDR1 MNHEY, CDR2 SMNVEV (reference sequence). The CDR3 has 13 amino acids. Trimming took off 4 bases at V and 7 bases at J, with 13 bases between the two ends. The CDR3 DNA reads TGTGCCAGCAGTTCATTGGGCCATTCGACCCAGTACTTC. This sequence encodes CASSSLGHSTQYF.

This clone occurred a few times. The gene calls are TRBV4-1 and TRBJ1-5; no reliable D call. Germline CDR1 MGHRA, CDR2 YSYEKL. Trimming cost V 3 bases and J 8 bases, with 8 bases left between them. This CDR3 is 12 amino acids long. The CDR3 loop is CASSQLGEPQHF. The CDR3 DNA reads as TGCGCCAGCAGCCAGTTGGGCGAGCCCCAGCATTTT.

The chain combines TRBV27 with TRBJ2-2; D remains ambiguous. Germline V gene sequence: CDR1 MNHEY, CDR2 SMNVEV (reference sequence). The CDR3 is 14 amino acids. V was clipped by 5 bases and J by 6 bases, with 13 bases between them. The CDR3 bases are TGTGCCAGCAGTCCGGATTTGTGGGCCGGGGAGCTGTTTTTT. Its protein is CASSPDLWAGELFF.

The chain has TRBV10-1 and TRBJ2-3, with D perhaps TRBD2 (6 bases). Trimming removed 1 base from V and 6 bases from J, with 11 bases in between. Germline lookup yields CDR1 WNHNN and CDR2 SYGVQD (reference sequence). This CDR3 spans 14 amino acids. The CDR3 is CASSELSEGDTQYF. In DNA, the CDR3 is TGCGCCAGCAGTGAGTTATCGGAGGGGGATACGCAGTATTTT.

In DNA, the CDR3 is TGTGCCAGCAGTTCCCAGGACTCATTCTACAATGAGCAGTTCTTC. Its protein is CASSSQDSFYNEQFF. The V and J genes are TRBV6-5 and TRBJ2-1; D may be TRBD2 (5 bases). Deletions cut 4 bases from V and 3 bases from J, with 13 bases between. CDR3 length: 15 residues. Germline values: CDR1 MNHEY, CDR2 SVGAGI.

The rearrangement links TRBV4-3 to TRBJ2-7, with 11 bases that match TRBD2. The length of the CDR3 is 15 residues. J lost 2 bases, V lost 4 bases, and 4 bases had no gene match. Germline-derived CDR1 and CDR2 are LGHNA and YSLEER. This CDR3 reads CASSPNSGRAYEQYF. CDR3 nucleotide sequence: TGCGCCAGCAGCCCTAATAGCGGGAGGGCCTACGAGCAGTACTTC.

The chain has TRBV27 and TRBJ2-1; D may match TRBD1 or TRBD2 (5 bases each). CDR1 MNHEY and CDR2 SMNVEV come from the germline V gene (reference sequence). The CDR3 runs 15 residues. Trimming shortened V by 5 bases and J by 5 bases, and 16 bases separated the two germline ends. The CDR3 loop is CASSGTPSEDNEQFF. The CDR3 DNA follows: TGTGCCAGCAGTGGGACCCCGAGCGAGGACAATGAGCAGTTCTTC.